This TCR beta chain was identified during a study of PD-L1 blockade in urothelial cancer. About the research overall: Patients started atezolizumab in the mid-2010s, 1,200 mg intravenously every 3 weeks. Samples of blood were analyzed 3 weeks (second dose) and 6 weeks after treatment start. Median T cell yield per blood sample was some 140,000 cells.

Produced via immunoSEQ multiplex PCR; TCRdb's table is partial and in-frame only. There are under 100,000 clones in the sample; 82% occur only once, and 9% to 9.5% lies in the top ten. Findings and caveats of the study: Survival was better when pretreatment blood TCR clonality fell below the median.

The CDR3 runs 14 residues. Germline loops: CDR1 SGHNT, CDR2 YYREEE (reference sequence). The V end lost 1 base, the J end lost 2 bases, and 9 bases lay between the germline ends. In regard to this clone: Its antigen is currently unknown.

The sequencing here drew on PBMCs, taken around atezolizumab (anti-PD-L1) treatment. This TCR derives from a man between 70 and 80 years old with urothelial cancer. The chain is built from TRBV5-4 and TRBJ2-5; TRBD2 might be the D (5 bases). CDR3 coding DNA: TGTGCCAGCAGCTTGTCGGGAAAACAAGAGACCCAGTACTTC. It encodes CASSLSGKQETQYF. Complete variable domain (other parts from reference TRBV5-4 and TRBJ2-5): ETGVTQSPTHLIKTRGQQVTLRCSSQSGHNTVSWYQQALGQGPQFIFQYYREEENGRGNFPPRFSGLQFPNYSSELNVNALELDDSALYLCASSLSGKQETQYFGPGTRLLVL.